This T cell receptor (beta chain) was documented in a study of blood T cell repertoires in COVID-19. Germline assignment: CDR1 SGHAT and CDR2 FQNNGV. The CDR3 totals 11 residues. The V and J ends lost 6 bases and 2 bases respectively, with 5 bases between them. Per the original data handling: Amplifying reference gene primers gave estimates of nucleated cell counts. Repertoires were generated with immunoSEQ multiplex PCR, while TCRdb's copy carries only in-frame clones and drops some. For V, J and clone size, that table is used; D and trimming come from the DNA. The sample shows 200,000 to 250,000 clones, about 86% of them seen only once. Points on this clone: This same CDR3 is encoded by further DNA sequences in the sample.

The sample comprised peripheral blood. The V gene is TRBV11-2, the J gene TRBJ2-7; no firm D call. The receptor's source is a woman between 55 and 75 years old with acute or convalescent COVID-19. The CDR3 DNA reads TGTGCCAGCAGTTCCGCCTACGAGCAGTACTTC. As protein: CASSSAYEQYF.